The 2 T cell receptor beta chains presented below share a single source sample, sequenced in a study of T cells in women clearing cervical HPV infection. Profiled with immunoSEQ multiplex PCR; TCRdb holds only in-frame clones, not every one. Its table records under 35,000 clones. The material sequenced was blood buffy coat. Receptor source: a woman aged 18-70 years with a cervical HPV16 infection that either progressed to CIN3+ or cleared (not recorded which).

The CDR3 sequence: CASSEGRGGNIQYF. The sequenced part of the CDR3 DNA is TGTGCCAGCAGTGAAGGAAGAGGGGGCAACATT. The genes are TRBV6-1 and TRBJ2-4, with 7 bases identical to TRBD1. The sequence runs out 3 residues before the end of the CDR3; the remainder is reconstructed from the germline J gene. The CDR3 spans 14 residues. V lost 1 base to trimming and J lost 7 bases; unmatched junction nucleotides: 4. Germline loops: CDR1 MNHNS, CDR2 SASEGT.

Comment on this clone: With the read ending 3 residues before the CDR3 end, the germline J gene is used to fill in that end. The chain employs TRBV29-1 and TRBJ2-1; 12 bases are a match to TRBD1. The germline gives CDR1 SQVTM, CDR2 ANQGSEA. Losses at the gene ends were 3 bases for V and 8 bases for J; bases not matched to a gene: 2. CDR3 length: 13 residues. The CDR3 bases that were read are TGCAGCGTTGAGGGACAGGGGGCCGATGAG. Translated: CSVEGQGADE. The full CDR3 protein reads CSVEGQGADEQFF.